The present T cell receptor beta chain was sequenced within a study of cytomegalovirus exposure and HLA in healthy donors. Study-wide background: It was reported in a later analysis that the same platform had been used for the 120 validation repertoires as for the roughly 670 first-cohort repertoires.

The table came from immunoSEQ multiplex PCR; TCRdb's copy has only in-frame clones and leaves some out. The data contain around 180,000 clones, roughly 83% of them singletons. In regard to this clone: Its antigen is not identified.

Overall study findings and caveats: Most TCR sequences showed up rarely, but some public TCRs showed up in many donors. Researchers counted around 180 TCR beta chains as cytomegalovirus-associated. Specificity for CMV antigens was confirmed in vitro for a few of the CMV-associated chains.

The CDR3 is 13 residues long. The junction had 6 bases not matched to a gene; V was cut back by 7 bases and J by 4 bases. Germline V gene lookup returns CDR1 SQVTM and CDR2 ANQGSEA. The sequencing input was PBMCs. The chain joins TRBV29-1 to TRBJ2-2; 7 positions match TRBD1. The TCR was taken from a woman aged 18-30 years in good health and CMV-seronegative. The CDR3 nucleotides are TGCAGCGGCGGACAGGTCATCACCGGGGAGCTGTTTTTT. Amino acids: CSGGQVITGELFF.